The clone carrying this TCR beta chain was observed a few times. Possible read error: a much larger clone is one base away. The data originate from a study of blood T cells in healthy people across ages. Germline V lookup: CDR1 MNHEY, CDR2 SMNVEV (reference sequence). This CDR3 contains 16 residues. The second PCR ran about 6 to 11 cycles with a sample-barcoded 5' primer and J-beta primers. TCRdb recomputed calls from the 5' RACE reads with MiXCR, one row per CDR3 protein. The sample lists 750,000 to 950,000 distinct CDR3 sequences, almost 30% occurring once. The data also belong to a second study, concerning T cells of mothers and their children. That paper adds: RNA that had been extracted went wholly into cDNA synthesis, at around 1.6 ug per 15 ul.

The J gene is TRBJ2-3, the V gene TRBV27; TRBD1 agrees at 10 bases. This receptor was obtained from a woman aged 40 to 50 in good health. The material sequenced was blood. The chain's CDR3 is CASSFADRGNTGTQYF. DNA of the CDR3: TGTGCCAGCAGTTTCGCGGACAGGGGGAACACAGGTACGCAGTATTTT.